This T cell receptor (beta chain) was sequenced during a study of CD8 T cells in ankylosing spondylitis. With molecular barcodes, quantitative 5'-RACE was used to make the TCR beta libraries. TCRdb used MiXCR to reprocess the 5' RACE reads, holding one entry per CDR3 protein. The top ten clones hold about 12% of a sample with about 360,000 distinct CDR3 sequences, 20% of them seen once. Per germline, CDR1 SGHAT and CDR2 FQDESV (reference sequence). This CDR3 spans 15 amino acids. Trimming left V 0 bases short and J 0 bases short, with 9 bases between. This clonotype was recorded only once. Its antigen is not known. Study-wide results and limits: Reactive arthritis synovial fluid and blood were previously reported to contain some motif variants. Clones linked to disease, bearing a CD8+ phenotype, were relatively rare in peripheral blood. Significantly higher representation of disease-linked clones was reported for matched ankylosing spondylitis synovial fluid.

Sequencing used blood, either unsorted or a sorted T cell fraction (not recorded which). V usage is TRBV11-1 and J usage is TRBJ2-7; no clear D. This sequence was found in a male donor with ankylosing spondylitis or in good health (not recorded which). This CDR3 reads CASSLATAFSYEQYF. For the CDR3, the DNA is TGTGCCAGCAGCTTAGCGACTGCCTTCTCCTACGAGCAGTACTTC. Using reference TRBV11-1 and TRBJ2-7 for the parts outside the CDR3, the full variable domain is EAEVAQSPRYKITEKSQAVAFWCDPISGHATLYWYRQILGQGPELLVQFQDESVVDDSQLPKDRFSAERLKGVDSTLKIQPAELGDSAMYLCASSLATAFSYEQYFGPGTRLTVT.